These T cell receptor beta chains were read from a single sample in a study of blood T cell repertoires in COVID-19. This table comes from immunoSEQ multiplex PCR, and its TCRdb copy is limited to in-frame clones, with some not included. The sample has about 86,000 clones; around 89% are singletons. The source material was PBMCs or T cells enriched from blood (not recorded which). Source of these receptors: a woman aged 50 to 65 with acute COVID-19. The CDR3 runs from the conserved cysteine through the conserved F or W. D genes are given only for firm matches. Only some rows state a clone size, as once, few, many or a class for expanded clones.

D,size,V,J,DNA,CDR3
TRBD1,-,TRBV30,TRBJ2-5,TGTGCCTGGAACATCCGGGACAGGGGAAAGACCCAGTACTTC,CAWNIRDRGKTQYF
TRBD1,-,TRBV7-9,TRBJ2-4,TGTGCCAGCAGTCTGGGACAGGGAGCCAAAAACATTCAGTACTTC,CASSLGQGAKNIQYF
TRBD2,-,TRBV5-1,TRBJ2-1,TGCGCCAGCAGCTTGTCGGCGGGAGTCTCCTACAATGAGCAGTTCTTC,CASSLSAGVSYNEQFF
TRBD1,-,TRBV7-2,TRBJ1-1,TGTGCCAGCAGCTCACAGACAGGGGGCCTCACTGAAGCTTTCTTT,CASSSQTGGLTEAFF
-,once,TRBV4-1,TRBJ2-2,TGCGCCAGCAGCCAAGGTTCCCTGTTTCCCGGGGAGCTGTTTTTT,CASSQGSLFPGELFF
TRBD2,-,TRBV4-3,TRBJ2-1,TGCGCCAGCAGCCAAGCCCGCTCTAGCGGGGCGTACAATGAGCAGTTCTTC,CASSQARSSGAYNEQFF
TRBD1,-,TRBV7-8,TRBJ1-2,TGTGCCAGCAGCCAACGACAGGGGGCTATAAGGGGCTACACCTTC,CASSQRQGAIRGYTF
TRBD2,-,TRBV7-8,TRBJ2-5,TGTGCCAGCAGCTTAGGACTAGCGGGAGTAAAAGAGACCCAGTACTTC,CASSLGLAGVKETQYF
TRBD1,few,TRBV5-4,TRBJ2-2,TGTGCCAGCAGCTCACAGGGGTACGGGGAGCTGTTTTTT,CASSSQGYGELFF
-,-,TRBV7-3,TRBJ1-5,TGTGCCAGCAGCGTATCAGAGGATCAGCCCCAGCATTTT,CASSVSEDQPQHF
-,-,TRBV6-5,TRBJ2-5,TGTGCCAGCAGTTACGCGCGGCAGACAGAGACCCAGTACTTC,CASSYARQTETQYF
-,-,TRBV29-1,TRBJ2-1,TGCAGCGTTGGGGAGGTTCTAATCTACAATGAGCAGTTCTTC,CSVGEVLIYNEQFF
-,few,TRBV19,TRBJ1-4,TGTGCCAGTAGTATTGGGGGGACAACTAATGAAAAACTGTTTTTT,CASSIGGTTNEKLFF
-,-,TRBV20-1,TRBJ1-2,TGCAGTGCTAGTTTGGGCTGGGACTATGGCTACACCTTC,CSASLGWDYGYTF
-,few,TRBV10-3,TRBJ1-1,TGTGCCATCACCCTGGGACATCGGAACACTGAAGCTTTCTTT,CAITLGHRNTEAFF
TRBD2,once,TRBV5-5,TRBJ2-3,TGTGCCAGCAGCTTGCTCGGACTAGGAGGCACAGATACGCAGTATTTT,CASSLLGLGGTDTQYF